The TCR beta chain described here comes from a study of blood T cell repertoires in COVID-19. Across the study: The United States, Italy and Spain supplied acute and convalescent COVID-19 samples. T cells, B-cell-depleted T cells, or PBMCs supplied cDNA or gDNA.

How the authors handled the data: By means of reference gene primer amplification, nucleated cell counts were estimated. TCRdb's copy holds only in-frame clones and misses some; the assay was immunoSEQ multiplex PCR. V and J calls plus clone size are reproduced from that table; the DNA served to infer D and trimming. The repertoire holds roughly 79,000 clones, with around 88% as singletons. Germline CDR1 is SGHTA and CDR2 is FQGNSA. V shed 5 bases, J shed 8 bases, and the junction held 7 bases outside the gene matches. The length of the CDR3 is 14 residues. The chain recombines TRBV7-2 with TRBJ1-5, with 9 bases identical to TRBD1. The sample consisted of peripheral blood. This receptor was identified in a woman older than 75 with active or convalescent COVID-19. This CDR3 is CASSQGQGLEPQHF. For the CDR3, the DNA is TGTGCCAGCAGCCAAGGACAGGGGTTGGAGCCCCAGCATTTT.